This T cell receptor beta chain was profiled in a study of blood T cell repertoires in COVID-19. Using immunoSEQ multiplex PCR, the repertoire was profiled, and TCRdb retains in-frame clones only, with some absent. The sample records about 100,000 clones, more than 65% being singletons. Trimming left V 7 bases short and J 4 bases short, with 14 bases between. The CDR3 has 14 amino acids. CDR1 is LNHNV and CDR2 is YYDKDF in the germline V gene (reference sequence). This TCR was recovered from a woman aged 80 or over with active or convalescent COVID-19. This chain links TRBV15 with TRBJ2-1; a weak D match, TRBD1 (5 bases). The source material was peripheral blood. CDR3: CATKPGQGYNEQFF. The DNA of the CDR3 is TGTGCCACCAAACCCGGGCAGGGTTACAATGAGCAGTTCTTC.